This T cell receptor beta chain was captured in a study of OX40 agonist ivuxolimab in advanced cancers. For the study at large: The treatment was a fully human IgG2 OX40 agonist, ivuxolimab. General observations from the study: By week 6 at 0.1 to 3.0 mg/kg, blood CD4+ and CD8+ T cells had expanded clonally.

The CDR3 totals 14 residues. Germline CDR1 and CDR2: SGHKS and YYEKEE (reference sequence). The ends were cut back, 0 bases at V and 2 bases at J, with 8 bases in the middle. Comment on this clone: The antigen is not known.

Assay: immunoSEQ multiplex PCR; the TCRdb copy retains only in-frame clones and omits some. Of roughly 75,000 clones listed, roughly 90% were seen once; the top ten hold 0.35% to 0.45%. The sequencing used CD4+ or CD8+ T cells sorted from blood, collected in a trial of the OX40 agonist ivuxolimab. The clonotype originates from an adult with an advanced solid tumor such as melanoma, head and neck, liver or kidney cancer. V and J are TRBV5-5 and TRBJ2-5; D is unclear. The CDR3 bases are TGTGCCAGCAGCTTGGTGGGGATTCAAGAGACCCAGTACTTC. Residues: CASSLVGIQETQYF.